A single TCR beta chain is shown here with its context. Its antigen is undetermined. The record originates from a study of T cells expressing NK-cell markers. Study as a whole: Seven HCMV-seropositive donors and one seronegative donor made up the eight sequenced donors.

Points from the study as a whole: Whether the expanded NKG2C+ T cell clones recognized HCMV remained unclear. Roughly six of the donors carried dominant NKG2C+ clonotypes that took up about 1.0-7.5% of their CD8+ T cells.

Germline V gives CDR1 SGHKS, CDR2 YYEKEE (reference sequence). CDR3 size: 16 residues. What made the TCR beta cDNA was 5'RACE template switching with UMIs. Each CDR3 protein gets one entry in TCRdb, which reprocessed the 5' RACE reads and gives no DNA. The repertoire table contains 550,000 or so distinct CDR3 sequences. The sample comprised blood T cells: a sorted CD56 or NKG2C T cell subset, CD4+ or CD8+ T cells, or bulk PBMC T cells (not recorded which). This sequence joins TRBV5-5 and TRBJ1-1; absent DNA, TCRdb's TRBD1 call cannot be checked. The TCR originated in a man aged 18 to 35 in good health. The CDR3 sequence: CASSSSRDRMNTEAFF.